One T cell receptor beta chain is described in this entry. The entry originates in a study of Ad26.COV2.S vaccination and SARS-CoV-2 variants. TCRdb keeps only in-frame clones here, not all; method: immunoSEQ multiplex PCR. This sample has a few hundred thousand clones, with roughly 86% found just once. The germline V gene has CDR1 LNHDA and CDR2 SQIVND (reference sequence). The CDR3 has 14 residues. Trimming took 5 bases from V and 2 from J, leaving 13 bases between them. Noted treatment: around 19 received Ad26.COV2.S at low or high dose, single or two shots; about 5 received placebo; per-sample allocation not given. On day 63 after the first injection, vaccine and placebo recipients gave samples.

The clonotype originates from a person aged 18-60 years who received the Ad26.COV2.S COVID-19 vaccine or a placebo. Sequencing was performed on peripheral blood, taken in a trial of Ad26.COV2.S vaccine versus placebo. The chain has TRBV19 and TRBJ2-7, with D perhaps given as TRBD1 or TRBD2 (5 bases each). CDR3 nucleotides: TGTGCCAGTAGTGCTGGGGACCGCCCCTACGAGCAGTACTTC. Translated, it gives CASSAGDRPYEQYF.